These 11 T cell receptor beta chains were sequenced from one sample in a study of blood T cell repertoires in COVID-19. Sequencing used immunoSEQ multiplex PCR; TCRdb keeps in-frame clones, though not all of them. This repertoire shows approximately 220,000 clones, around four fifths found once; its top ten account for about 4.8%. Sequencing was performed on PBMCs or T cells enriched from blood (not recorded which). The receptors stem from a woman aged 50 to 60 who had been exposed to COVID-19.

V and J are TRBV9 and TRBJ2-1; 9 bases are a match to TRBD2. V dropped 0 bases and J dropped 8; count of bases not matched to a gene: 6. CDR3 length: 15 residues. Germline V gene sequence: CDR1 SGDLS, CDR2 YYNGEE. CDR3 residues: CASSVELAGFHEQFF. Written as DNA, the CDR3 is TGTGCCAGCAGCGTAGAACTAGCGGGTTTCCATGAGCAGTTCTTC. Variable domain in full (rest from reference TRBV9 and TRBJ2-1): DSGVTQTPKHLITATGQRVTLRCSPRSGDLSVYWYQQSLDQGLQFLIQYYNGEERAKGNILERFSAQQFPDLHSELNLSSLELGDSALYFCASSVELAGFHEQFFGPGTRLTVL.

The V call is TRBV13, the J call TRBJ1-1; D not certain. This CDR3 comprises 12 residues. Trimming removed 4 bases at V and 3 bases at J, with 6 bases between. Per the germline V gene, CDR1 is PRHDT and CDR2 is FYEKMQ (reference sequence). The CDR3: CASSSFDTEAFF. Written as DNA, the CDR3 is TGTGCCAGCAGCTCGTTCGACACTGAAGCTTTCTTT.

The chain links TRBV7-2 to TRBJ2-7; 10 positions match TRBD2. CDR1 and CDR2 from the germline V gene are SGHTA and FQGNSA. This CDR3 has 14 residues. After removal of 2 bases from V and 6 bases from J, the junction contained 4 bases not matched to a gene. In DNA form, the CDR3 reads TGTGCCAGCAGCTTACTAGCGGGGGTCGGCGAGCAGTACTTC. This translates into CASSLLAGVGEQYF.

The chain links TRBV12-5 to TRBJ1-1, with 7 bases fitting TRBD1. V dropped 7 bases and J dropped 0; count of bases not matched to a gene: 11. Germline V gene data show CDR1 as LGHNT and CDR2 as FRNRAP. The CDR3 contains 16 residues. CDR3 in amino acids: CASAINRQGLNTEAFF. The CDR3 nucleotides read TGTGCTAGTGCCATCAATCGACAGGGACTGAACACTGAAGCTTTCTTT.

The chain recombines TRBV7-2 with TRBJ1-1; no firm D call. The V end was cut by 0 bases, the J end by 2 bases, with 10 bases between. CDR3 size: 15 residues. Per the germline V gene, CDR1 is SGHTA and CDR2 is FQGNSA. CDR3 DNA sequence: TGTGCCAGCAGCTTAGCGCGGGTCTTAAACACTGAAGCTTTCTTT. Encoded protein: CASSLARVLNTEAFF.

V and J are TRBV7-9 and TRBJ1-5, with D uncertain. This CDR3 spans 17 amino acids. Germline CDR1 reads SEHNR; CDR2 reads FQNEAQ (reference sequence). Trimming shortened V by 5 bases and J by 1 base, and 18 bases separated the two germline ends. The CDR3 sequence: CASSQVGRQVSNQPQHF. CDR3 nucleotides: TGTGCCAGCAGCCAGGTGGGTCGGCAGGTAAGCAATCAGCCCCAGCATTTT.

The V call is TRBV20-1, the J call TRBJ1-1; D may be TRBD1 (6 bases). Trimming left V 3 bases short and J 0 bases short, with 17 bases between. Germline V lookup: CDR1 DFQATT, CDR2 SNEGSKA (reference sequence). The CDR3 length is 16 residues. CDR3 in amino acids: CSASTDLRGMNTEAFF. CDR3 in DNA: TGCAGTGCTAGTACCGACCTGAGGGGGATGAACACTGAAGCTTTCTTT.

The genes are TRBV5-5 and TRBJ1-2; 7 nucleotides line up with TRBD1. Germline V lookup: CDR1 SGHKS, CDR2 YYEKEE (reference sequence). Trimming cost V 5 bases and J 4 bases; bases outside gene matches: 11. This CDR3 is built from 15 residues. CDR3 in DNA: TGTGCCAGCAGTTTTGGGGACAGCTTAACCTATGGCTACACCTTC. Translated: CASSFGDSLTYGYTF. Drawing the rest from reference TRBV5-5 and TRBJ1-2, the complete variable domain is DAGVTQSPTHLIKTRGQQVTLRCSPISGHKSVSWYQQVLGQGPQFIFQYYEKEERGRGNFPDRFSARQFPNYSSELNVNALLLGDSALYLCASSFGDSLTYGYTFGSGTRLTVV.

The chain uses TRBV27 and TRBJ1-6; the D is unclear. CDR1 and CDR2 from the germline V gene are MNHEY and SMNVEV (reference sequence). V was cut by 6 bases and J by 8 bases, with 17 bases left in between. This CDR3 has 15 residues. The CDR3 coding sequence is TGTGCCAGCAGCAAGCGGGGAGTATCGGATTCACCCCTCCACTTT. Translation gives CASSKRGVSDSPLHF.

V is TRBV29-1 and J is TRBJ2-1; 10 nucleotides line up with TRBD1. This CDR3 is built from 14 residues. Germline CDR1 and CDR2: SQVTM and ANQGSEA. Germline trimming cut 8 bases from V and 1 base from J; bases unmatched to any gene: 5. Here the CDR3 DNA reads TGCAGCATAGGGGACAGGGGATCCTACAATGAGCAGTTCTTC. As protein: CSIGDRGSYNEQFF.

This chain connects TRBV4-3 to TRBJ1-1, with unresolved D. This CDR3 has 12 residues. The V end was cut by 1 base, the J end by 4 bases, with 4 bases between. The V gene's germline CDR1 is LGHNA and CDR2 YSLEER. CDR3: CASSQGATEAFF. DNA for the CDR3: TGCGCCAGCAGCCAAGGGGCCACTGAAGCTTTCTTT.